Shown below are 6 T cell receptor beta chains from a single sample sequenced in a study of CD39 and CD103 CD8 tumor-infiltrating T cells. The protocol was immunoSEQ multiplex PCR, while the TCRdb copy is restricted to in-frame clones and leaves out a portion. The sample carries 4,500 to 5,500 clones, about 75% recorded once. Sequenced: CD8+ T cells sorted from blood. Subset denoted: total memory CD8 T cells (CD45RA-CCR7+/-) from blood or uninvolved lymph node. All receptors derive from a human donor with head and neck squamous cell carcinoma.

This clone appeared a few times. This CDR3 is CASSDHTTAYEQYF. The DNA for the CDR3 is TGTGCCAGCAGCGATCATACAACAGCCTACGAGCAGTACTTC. The chain couples TRBV7-9 to TRBJ2-7, with D uncertain. The V gene lost 5 bases and the J gene lost 2 bases, with 13 bases spanning the gap. CDR3 length: 14 amino acids. Germline values: CDR1 SEHNR, CDR2 FQNEAQ (reference sequence).

This clone is deemed medium-sized. This chain uses TRBV27 with TRBJ1-2; D is unresolved. Trimming took off 0 bases at V and 5 bases at J, with 10 bases between the two ends. Germline CDR1 MNHEY, CDR2 SMNVEV (reference sequence). The CDR3 length is 14 residues. CDR3 DNA sequence: TGTGCCAGCAGTTTATCGACCGGGATGTATGGCTACACCTTC. Its translation is CASSLSTGMYGYTF.

The chain is built from TRBV27 and TRBJ1-6; a weak D match, TRBD1 (6 bases). The length of the CDR3 is 17 residues. V was cut by 5 bases and J by 0 bases, with 14 bases left in between. CDR1 and CDR2 from the germline V gene are MNHEY and SMNVEV (reference sequence). Here the CDR3 DNA reads TGTGCCAGCAGTAACAACAGGGTCAGCTCCTATAATTCACCCCTCCACTTT. This codes for CASSNNRVSSYNSPLHF.

There are a few counts of this clone. The chain combines TRBV10-3 with TRBJ2-1; 9 bases line up with TRBD1. The CDR3 length is 15 residues. The V gene's germline CDR1 is ENHRY and CDR2 SYGVKD. Trimming at V came to 2 bases and at J to 4 bases, leaving 3 bases not matched to a gene. CDR3 amino acids: CAISEQGQGYNEQFF. The CDR3 DNA reads as TGTGCCATCAGTGAGCAAGGACAGGGGTACAATGAGCAGTTCTTC.

The chain carries TRBV10-3 and TRBJ2-1, with a possible D match to TRBD2 (6 bases). Trimming removed 0 bases at V and 2 bases at J, with 8 bases between. The germline gives CDR1 ENHRY, CDR2 SYGVKD. The CDR3 has 15 amino acids. CDR3 in amino acids: CAISESSGAYNEQFF. The CDR3 DNA reads as TGTGCCATCAGTGAGTCTAGCGGCGCCTACAATGAGCAGTTCTTC.

By proportion, this clone is medium-sized. This sequence joins TRBV4-2 and TRBJ2-2; D gene ambiguous. The CDR3 has 14 residues. Trimming removed 1 base from V and 8 bases from J, with 11 bases in between. The germline V gene encodes CDR1 LGHNA and CDR2 YNFKEQ. For the CDR3, the DNA is TGTGCCAGCAGCCAAGGCCTTGAGAGTGGGGAGCTGTTTTTT. Amino acid sequence: CASSQGLESGELFF.